This T cell receptor beta chain was profiled in a study of T cell changes during pregnancy in multiple sclerosis. Measured with immunoSEQ multiplex PCR; TCRdb has only the in-frame clones, and not every one. The sample lists 55,000 to 70,000 clones, about 94% occurring once. This CDR3 is built from 11 residues. Trimming pared 6 bases from V and 6 bases from J, leaving 11 bases between. CDR1 is DFQATT, CDR2 SNEGSKA, per germline (reference sequence). Sequenced material: CD4+ T cells from peripheral blood mononuclear cells, taken before pregnancy. The chain employs TRBV20-1 and TRBJ1-1, with D possibly being TRBD1 (6 bases). This sequence was found in a female donor with multiple sclerosis, enrolled in a pregnancy study. The CDR3 bases are TGCAGTGCGTTCACAGGGTCTGAAGCTTTCTTT. This sequence encodes CSAFTGSEAFF.